Listed below are T cell receptor beta chains from one sample, sequenced in a study of radiation and T cells in renal cell carcinoma. The repertoire was sequenced with immunoSEQ multiplex PCR; TCRdb's copy has only in-frame clones and lacks some. This repertoire shows some 130,000 clones, 81% found once; its top ten account for less than 2.5%. Here the sequenced sample was blood, taken from a patient whose treatment included radiotherapy and nephrectomy. All receptors derive from a woman aged 60-75 years with renal cell carcinoma. CDR3s include the opening cysteine and the closing phenylalanine or tryptophan. D genes are given only for firm matches. Clone size appears in some rows only: once, few, many, or a class for an expanded clone.

TRBJ2-7,TRBV9,.,.,CASSVGGPRYEQYF,TGTGCCAGCAGCGTAGGCGGTCCCCGATACGAGCAGTACTTC
TRBJ2-2,TRBV7-3,.,.,CASRSRINTGELFF,TGTGCCAGCAGATCACGGATAAACACCGGGGAGCTGTTTTTT
TRBJ1-1,TRBV6-1,.,.,CASSAGPTNTEAFF,TGTGCCAGCAGTGCAGGACCGACGAACACTGAAGCTTTCTTT
TRBJ2-1,TRBV30,TRBD2,.,CAGETSGSNEQFF,TGTGCCGGCGAGACTAGCGGGAGCAATGAGCAGTTCTTC
TRBJ2-5,TRBV29-1,.,.,CSGTGAARGETQYF,TGCAGCGGGACGGGGGCCGCGCGGGGAGAGACCCAGTACTTC
TRBJ1-2,TRBV7-9,.,once,CASSSEGIGNYGYTF,TGTGCCAGCAGCTCTGAGGGTATTGGCAACTATGGCTACACCTTC
TRBJ1-1,TRBV28,.,.,CASSFETEAFF,TGTGCCAGCAGTTTCGAAACTGAAGCTTTCTTT
TRBJ2-1,TRBV7-3,TRBD2,once,CASSRRGGSDGEQFF,TGTGCCAGCAGCCGCCGGGGGGGTAGCGATGGCGAGCAGTTCTTC
TRBJ1-1,TRBV27,.,.,CASRVMEGNTEAFF,TGTGCCAGCAGGGTCATGGAGGGGAACACTGAAGCTTTCTTT
TRBJ1-1,TRBV29-1,.,.,CSVDMNTEAFF,TGCAGCGTAGACATGAACACTGAAGCTTTCTTT
TRBJ2-7,TRBV5-4,.,.,CASSQEEQTSYEQYF,TGTGCCAGCAGCCAAGAGGAACAGACATCCTACGAGCAGTACTTC
TRBJ1-5,TRBV19,.,.,CASSLRRGEKINQPQHF,TGTGCCAGTAGTCTTCGTAGGGGGGAAAAAATAAATCAGCCCCAGCATTTT
TRBJ1-6,TRBV5-6,.,.,CASSLSGQINSPLHF,TGTGCCAGCAGCTTATCCGGACAAATTAATTCACCCCTCCACTTT
TRBJ1-5,TRBV6-1,TRBD1,.,CASRRTGEQPQHF,TGTGCCAGCAGACGGACAGGGGAACAGCCCCAGCATTTT
TRBJ1-2,TRBV9,.,few,CASSKDRAVNYGYTF,TGTGCCAGCAGCAAGGACCGGGCGGTTAACTATGGCTACACCTTC
TRBJ1-4,TRBV6-4,.,.,CASSDRLTTNEKLFF,TGTGCCAGCAGTGACCGTCTAACAACTAATGAAAAACTGTTTTTT
TRBJ1-3,TRBV4-1,TRBD1,once,CASTGQGASGNTIYF,TGCGCCAGCACGGGACAGGGTGCGTCTGGAAACACCATATATTTT
TRBJ2-7,TRBV13,.,once,CASSLGRRSYEQYF,TGTGCCAGCAGCTTAGGGCGGAGGTCCTACGAGCAGTACTTC
TRBJ1-2,TRBV5-1,TRBD1,.,CASSFRPGGALSYGYTF,TGCGCCAGCAGCTTCCGCCCAGGGGGCGCGTTAAGCTATGGCTACACCTTC
TRBJ1-3,TRBV5-8,TRBD1,.,CASSLGGTGSAGNTIYF,TGTGCCAGCAGCCTTGGGGGGACAGGTTCAGCTGGAAACACCATATATTTT
TRBJ1-5,TRBV21-1,.,.,CASSTTGRNQPQHF,TGTGCCAGCAGCACTACGGGGCGCAATCAGCCCCAGCATTTT
TRBJ2-3,TRBV11-2,.,few,CASSLLLRTDTQYF,TGTGCCAGCAGCCTTTTACTCCGCACAGATACGCAGTATTTT
TRBJ2-7,TRBV28,.,.,CASSLLYEQYF,TGTGCCAGCAGTTTACTGTACGAGCAGTACTTC
TRBJ2-7,TRBV10-3,.,.,CAISENYEQYF,TGTGCCATCAGTGAAAACTACGAGCAGTACTTC
TRBJ1-5,TRBV5-5,.,.,CASSNIFGGDQPQHF,TGTGCCAGCAGCAATATTTTCGGGGGGGATCAGCCCCAGCATTTT
TRBJ1-1,TRBV19,.,.,CASTRTGVDTEAFF,TGTGCCAGTACACGAACCGGGGTAGACACTGAAGCTTTCTTT
TRBJ2-7,TRBV4-1,.,.,CASSQAPRGSYEQYF,TGCGCCAGCAGCCAAGCGCCCCGGGGCTCCTACGAGCAGTACTTC
TRBJ1-5,TRBV6-1,TRBD1,.,CASRRDRDNQPQHF,TGTGCCAGCAGGCGGGACAGGGACAATCAGCCCCAGCATTTT
TRBJ1-1,TRBV19,TRBD1,few,CASRQTTGAINTEAFF,TGTGCCAGTAGGCAGACTACAGGGGCGATAAACACTGAAGCTTTCTTT
TRBJ1-4,TRBV11-1,.,.,CASSLRPGHRNEKLFF,TGTGCCAGCAGCTTAAGGCCCGGACACAGAAATGAAAAACTGTTTTTT
TRBJ1-1,TRBV28,.,.,CASSSDRNTEAFF,TGTGCCAGCAGTTCCGACAGGAACACTGAAGCTTTCTTT
TRBJ2-3,TRBV4-2,.,.,CASSQDGYTQYF,TGTGCCAGCAGCCAAGACGGATATACGCAGTATTTT
TRBJ2-2,TRBV5-6,.,.,CASSLLAGEAGELFF,TGTGCCAGCAGCTTGTTAGCCGGAGAAGCCGGGGAGCTGTTTTTT
TRBJ1-1,TRBV6-6,.,.,CASSYSSVMNTEAFF,TGTGCCAGCAGTTACTCATCCGTCATGAACACTGAAGCTTTCTTT
TRBJ1-3,TRBV7-2,.,.,CASSLFLTASGNTIYF,TGTGCCAGCAGCTTATTCCTGACGGCCTCTGGAAACACCATATATTTT
TRBJ2-7,TRBV27,.,once,CASSSRTSYEQYF,TGTGCCAGCAGCTCCCGGACCTCCTACGAGCAGTACTTC
TRBJ1-1,TRBV5-4,.,few,CASSPGQNEAFF,TGTGCCAGCAGCCCTGGACAGAATGAAGCTTTCTTT
TRBJ2-7,TRBV30,.,few,CAWSDASYEQYF,TGTGCCTGGAGTGACGCTAGCTACGAGCAGTACTTC
TRBJ2-1,TRBV9,.,.,CASSGVRGSTYNEQFF,TGTGCCAGCAGCGGGGTGCGGGGTTCCACCTACAATGAGCAGTTCTTC
TRBJ1-1,TRBV9,.,.,CASSVASANTEAFF,TGTGCCAGCAGCGTAGCTTCAGCGAACACTGAAGCTTTCTTT
TRBJ2-1,TRBV7-2,.,.,CASSLGLGNEQFF,TGTGCCAGCAGCTTAGGACTGGGCAATGAGCAGTTCTTC
TRBJ2-1,TRBV6-1,TRBD2,.,CASKQTSSYNEQFF,TGTGCCTCTAAACAGACTAGCAGCTACAATGAGCAGTTCTTC